The 7 T cell receptor beta chains presented below share a single source sample, sequenced in a study of cytomegalovirus exposure and HLA in healthy donors (TCRdb year 2017). Libraries came from the immunoSEQ multiplex PCR assay. A mixture of 60 forward primers for TCR Vbeta segments and 13 reverse primers for TCR Jbeta segments was used in the multiplex PCR. TCRdb holds this immuneACCESS table with in-frame rearrangements only. Some clones are missing; in checked studies, unresolved V genes explain under half, and the rest has no known cause. For this sample the table gives 100,000 to 140,000 clones, of which roughly 82% were detected only once. 2% to 3% of the sample belongs to the ten largest clones. The sequenced sample consisted of PBMCs. These receptors came from a man in his thirties or forties in good health and CMV-seropositive.

V gene TRBV5-1 combines with J gene TRBJ2-1; 7 positions agree with TRBD1. CDR1 and CDR2 (germline): SGHRS, YFSETQ. The CDR3 sequence is 15 residues long. J gave up 5 bases and V 0 bases, and 5 bases lay outside the gene matches. CDR3 region: CASSLAAGGNNEQFF. In DNA, the CDR3 is TGCGCCAGCAGCTTGGCGGCAGGGGGTAACAATGAGCAGTTCTTC.

V is TRBV5-6 and J is TRBJ1-5, with 8 bases matching TRBD1. V lost 2 bases, J lost 4 bases, and 8 bases stayed unmatched. Germline loops: CDR1 SGHDT, CDR2 YYEEEE. This CDR3 comprises 16 residues. The CDR3 here is CASSLLGQVFNQPQHF. The CDR3 DNA follows: TGTGCCAGCAGCTTACTGGGACAGGTTTTTAATCAGCCCCAGCATTTT.

The chain uses TRBV7-2 and TRBJ1-3; D unclear. Germline V gene lookup returns CDR1 SGHTA and CDR2 FQGNSA. With 5 bases removed from V and 8 bases from J, the gap between germline ends came to 13 bases. The CDR3 sequence is 13 residues long. The DNA for the CDR3 is TGTGCCAGCAGCGGAGAGGTTGCAGACACCATATATTTT. Encoded protein: CASSGEVADTIYF.

This clone came up once. The chain uses TRBV5-4 and TRBJ2-5, with a possible D match to TRBD2 (6 bases). V was shortened by 1 base and J by 4 bases, with 14 bases between the two germline ends. Germline V gene data show CDR1 as SGHNT and CDR2 as YYREEE (reference sequence). This CDR3 region has 15 residues. CDR3 residues: CASSLLGGVGETQYF. CDR3 nucleotide sequence: TGTGCCAGCAGCTTGCTGGGGGGTGTTGGAGAGACCCAGTACTTC. Together with reference TRBV5-4 and TRBJ2-5, the CDR3 gives the full variable domain: ETGVTQSPTHLIKTRGQQVTLRCSSQSGHNTVSWYQQALGQGPQFIFQYYREEENGRGNFPPRFSGLQFPNYSSELNVNALELDDSALYLCASSLLGGVGETQYFGPGTRLLVL.

The chain combines TRBV15 with TRBJ1-1; TRBD1 matches 8 bases. Germline CDR1 reads LNHNV; CDR2 reads YYDKDF (reference sequence). J lost 10 bases, V lost 3 bases, and 4 bases had no gene match. This CDR3 spans 12 amino acids. The CDR3 spells CATSRTGDTAFF. CDR3 sequence (DNA): TGTGCCACCAGCAGGACAGGGGATACAGCTTTCTTT.

Turning to this clone: A read error may produce the germline difference seen at one junction end. The genes are TRBV27 and TRBJ2-6, with D possibly matching TRBD1 (5 bases). CDR1 is MNHEY, CDR2 SMNVEV, per germline (reference sequence). There are 14 residues in the CDR3. CDR3 amino acids: CASTPFSGANGLTF. The CDR3 nucleotides are TGTGCCAGCACCCCCTTCTCTGGGGCCAACGGCCTGACTTTC.

This chain links TRBV10-1 with TRBJ1-1; possible D gene TRBD1, 6 bases. The CDR3 consists of 12 residues. Germline V CDR1 and CDR2: WNHNN, SYGVQD (reference sequence). V lost 0 bases and J 10 bases, leaving 9 bases between the germline ends. The CDR3 loop reads CASSESTGGAFF. The DNA for the CDR3 is TGCGCCAGCAGTGAGTCGACAGGAGGAGCTTTCTTT.